This TCR beta chain was captured by sequencing in a study of PD-L1 blockade in urothelial cancer. Study information: Analyses used blood from 3 weeks (second dose) and 6 weeks after treatment start. The study recovered a median of roughly 140,000 T cells per blood sample. Overall study findings and caveats: Below-median pretreatment blood TCR clonality was associated with improved progression-free and overall survival.

Time point described: pretreatment peripheral blood. Germline V gene data show CDR1 as SGHDN and CDR2 as FVKESK. V lost 0 bases to trimming and J lost 0 bases, with 13 bases between them. The CDR3 totals 17 residues. This clone has more than one count but fewer than ten. Its antigen remains unknown. The authors spiked synthetic TCR analog templates into each PCR. The protocol was immunoSEQ multiplex PCR, while the TCRdb copy is restricted to in-frame clones and leaves out a portion. The sample contains 50,000 to 65,000 clones, 81% of which appear only once. V is TRBV14 and J is TRBJ2-3; no reliable D call. This sequence was found in a man in his sixties or seventies with urothelial cancer. The source material was PBMCs, sampled around atezolizumab (anti-PD-L1) treatment. This CDR3 reads CASSQEFRPASTDTQYF. The DNA of the CDR3 is TGTGCCAGCAGCCAAGAATTCAGGCCCGCTAGCACAGATACGCAGTATTTT.